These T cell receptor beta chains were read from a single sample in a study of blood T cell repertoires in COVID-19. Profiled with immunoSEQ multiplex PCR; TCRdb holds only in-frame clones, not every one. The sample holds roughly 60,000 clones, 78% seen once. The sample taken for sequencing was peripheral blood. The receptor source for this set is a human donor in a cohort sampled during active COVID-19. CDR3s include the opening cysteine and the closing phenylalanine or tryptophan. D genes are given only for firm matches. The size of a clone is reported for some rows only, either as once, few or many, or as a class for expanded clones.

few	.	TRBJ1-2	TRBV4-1	TGCGCCAGCAGCCAACCCCTTGGGGGACGGGAGAATGGCTACACCTTC	CASSQPLGGRENGYTF
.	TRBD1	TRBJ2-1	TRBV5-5	TGTGCCAGCAGCTTAAGGGACAGGGGATACAATGAGCAGTTCTTC	CASSLRDRGYNEQFF
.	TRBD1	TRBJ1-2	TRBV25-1	TGTGCCAGCAGTGAACACTCCGGGACAGGGTGGTATGGCTACACCTTC	CASSEHSGTGWYGYTF
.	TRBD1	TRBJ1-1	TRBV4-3	TGCGCCAGCAGCCAGGACAGGGTAACCTACACTGAAGCTTTCTTT	CASSQDRVTYTEAFF
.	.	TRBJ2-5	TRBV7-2	TGTGCCAGCAGCTTGAGGGGGGGCCTAGAGACCCAGTACTTC	CASSLRGGLETQYF
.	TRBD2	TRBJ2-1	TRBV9	TGTGCCAGCAGCGTAGGCCTCCCCGGACTAGCGGGAGAATATGAGCAGTTCTTC	CASSVGLPGLAGEYEQFF
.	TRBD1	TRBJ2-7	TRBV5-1	TGCGCCAGCAGCGCGGGACAGGGGGCGGGCGAGCAGTACTTC	CASSAGQGAGEQYF
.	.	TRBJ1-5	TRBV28	TGTGCCAGCAGAGCCGGGAACAATCAGCCCCAGCATTTT	CASRAGNNQPQHF
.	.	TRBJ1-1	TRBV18	TGTGCCAGCTCACTACAGCCGAACACTGAAGCTTTCTTT	CASSLQPNTEAFF
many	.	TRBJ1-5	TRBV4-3	TGCGCCAGCAGCCAAGAGGCAGGCCAGCCCCAGCATTTT	CASSQEAGQPQHF
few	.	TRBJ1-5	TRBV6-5	TGTGCCAGCAGGACTAATAGCAATCAGCCCCAGCATTTT	CASRTNSNQPQHF
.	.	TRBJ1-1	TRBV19	TGTGCCAGTAGTATAGCTCGGGGCACTGAAGCTTTCTTT	CASSIARGTEAFF
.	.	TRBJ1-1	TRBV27	TGTGCCAGCAGTTTGGGGCTACGGACTGAAGCTTTCTTT	CASSLGLRTEAFF
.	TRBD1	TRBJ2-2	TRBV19	TGTGCCAGTAGTCGGACAGGGCGTACCGGGGAGCTGTTTTTT	CASSRTGRTGELFF
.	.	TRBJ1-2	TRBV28	TGTGCCAGCAGTTTAAGCAGGTCGTCTGGCTACACCTTC	CASSLSRSSGYTF
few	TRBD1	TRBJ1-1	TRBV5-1	TGCGCCAGCAGCTTATTCATACAGGGGGCTGTCACTGAAGCTTTCTTT	CASSLFIQGAVTEAFF
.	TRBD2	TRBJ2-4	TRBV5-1	TGCGCCAGCTCCCTCGTAGCGGGAGGGGAAAACATTCAGTACTTC	CASSLVAGGENIQYF